The entry below gives a single T cell receptor beta chain sequence along with its context. As yet, its antigen is unknown. TRB cDNA libraries were made by UMI-labeled 5' RACE. TCRdb reprocessed the 5' RACE reads, keeping one entry per CDR3 protein, no DNA. Recorded for this sample: 150,000 or so distinct CDR3 sequences. The source of the sample is a study of CXCR3-negative and CXCR3-positive naive CD8 T cells. The CDR3 loop spans 13 amino acids. Germline V gene data show CDR1 as SGHTA and CDR2 as FQGNSA. Study findings and constraints: The study inferred TCR strength from TRB CDR3 properties and found comparable surface CD5 between naive subsets. For CXCR3-positive naive cells, TRB CDR3s were more hydrophobic than those of CXCR3-negative naive cells.

Material for sequencing was naive CXCR3- CD8+ T cells from blood. This sample's subset: CD45RO-CCR7+CD27+CD95- naive CD8+ T cells lacking CXCR3 (TNR3-). The TCR originated in a human donor in good health. Some clones in this sample may be carry-over from other donors' samples. V and J are TRBV7-2 and TRBJ1-2. The CDR3 sequence: CAIPSLSNYGYTF.